Listed here are 15 T cell receptor beta chains from one sample, sequenced in a study of T cell responses to AZD1222 COVID-19 vaccine. The method was immunoSEQ multiplex PCR; TCRdb's version includes in-frame clones alone and lacks a portion of them. The data contain roughly 150,000 clones, 85% to 95% of them singletons. The sequences come from peripheral blood, collected 28 days after the second AZD1222 dose. The receptors derive from an adult who received the AZD1222 COVID-19 vaccine.

The gene calls are TRBV5-1 and TRBJ2-7; D perhaps matches TRBD2 (6 bases). With 0 bases removed from V and 2 bases from J, the gap between germline ends came to 12 bases. The CDR3 loop spans 15 amino acids. The germline V gene has CDR1 SGHRS and CDR2 YFSETQ. The CDR3 reads CASSLEAGRTYEQYF. CDR3 DNA sequence: TGCGCCAGCAGCTTGGAGGCGGGGAGAACCTACGAGCAGTACTTC.

In this sample, this clone turned up once. The chain is built from TRBV27 and TRBJ2-1; 12 bases line up with TRBD2. V lost 4 bases to trimming and J lost 5 bases; unmatched junction nucleotides: 9. Germline V gene lookup returns CDR1 MNHEY and CDR2 SMNVEV (reference sequence). There are 17 residues in the CDR3. The CDR3 spells CASSSMPPSGGDNEQFF. In DNA, the CDR3 is TGTGCCAGCAGTTCCATGCCCCCTAGCGGGGGGGACAATGAGCAGTTCTTC.

The genes are TRBV18 and TRBJ1-5; tentative D call: TRBD1 (5 bases). Germline V gene data show CDR1 as KGHSH and CDR2 as LQKENI. Trimming pared 3 bases from V and 4 bases from J, leaving 16 bases between. The CDR3 length is 16 residues. CDR3 sequence: CASSPGGNVANQPQHF. CDR3 DNA: TGTGCCAGCTCACCCGGGGGGAATGTAGCAAATCAGCCCCAGCATTTT.

J is TRBJ1-2 and V is TRBV18; TRBD1 matches at 11 bases. Unmatched junction bases numbered 17, after V lost 3 bases and J lost 8 bases. The CDR3 extends over 18 amino acids. Germline loops: CDR1 KGHSH, CDR2 LQKENI. This chain's CDR3 is CASSPSLAVGQGARGYTF. For the CDR3, the DNA is TGTGCCAGCTCACCGAGCTTGGCCGTTGGACAGGGGGCTCGAGGCTACACCTTC.

The chain links TRBV6-2 or TRBV6-3 to TRBJ1-3; no definite D call. Germline V gene data show CDR1 as MNHEY and CDR2 as SVGEGT. Deletions cut 5 bases from V and 4 bases from J, with 3 bases between. The CDR3 contains 11 residues. The CDR3 coding sequence is TGTGCCAGCAGTAACGGAAACACCATATATTTT. It codes for CASSNGNTIYF.

This clone is a singleton in its sample. The chain joins TRBV19 to TRBJ1-4; unclear D gene. V gave up 6 bases and J gave up 4 bases, with 18 bases separating them. Germline-derived CDR1 and CDR2 are LNHDA and SQIVND (reference sequence). The CDR3 has 16 amino acids. In nucleotides, the CDR3 is TGTGCCAGTAGCTCGGGCTGGACGGCCTATAATGAAAAACTGTTTTTT. This gives the protein CASSSGWTAYNEKLFF.

The chain joins TRBV25-1 to TRBJ1-6; tentative D call: TRBD1 (6 bases). The CDR3 contains 14 residues. Trimming took 3 bases from V and 9 from J, leaving 12 bases between them. CDR1 MGHDK and CDR2 SYGVNS come from the germline V gene. In DNA form, the CDR3 reads TGTGCCAGCAGTGATACGACAGGTCTTTCACCCCTCCACTTT. Translating it yields CASSDTTGLSPLHF.

V and J are TRBV7-2 and TRBJ1-1; the D is unclear. This CDR3 is built from 13 residues. Trimming took 1 base from V and 1 from J, leaving 4 bases between them. CDR1 is SGHTA and CDR2 is FQGNSA in the germline V gene. CDR3 nucleotide sequence: TGTGCCAGCAGCTTAGGGAGGAACACTGAAGCTTTCTTT. This codes for CASSLGRNTEAFF.

The genes are TRBV11-3 and TRBJ1-1; D uncertain. Trimming took off 3 bases at V and 1 base at J, with 6 bases between the two ends. From germline, CDR1 is SGHNT and CDR2 YENEEA. The CDR3 has 13 amino acids. The CDR3 DNA is TGTGCCAGCAGCTTCCTTCAGAACACTGAAGCTTTCTTT. This encodes CASSFLQNTEAFF.

This clone is labeled medium-sized. The V call is TRBV12-5, the J call TRBJ2-5; tentative D call: TRBD1 (6 bases). CDR3 length: 17 residues. Trimming removed 6 bases at V and 1 base at J, with 21 bases between. Germline assignment: CDR1 LGHNT and CDR2 FRNRAP. CDR3 bases: TGTGCTAGTGGCCTGGGGGCAAGCCTCGGCTTCCAAGAGACCCAGTACTTC. Its translation: CASGLGASLGFQETQYF.

This clone was detected only once. The junction departs from germline at one end; a sequencing error may be responsible. This chain connects TRBV5-8 to TRBJ1-2; D unresolved. CDR3 length equals 9 residues. Germline lookup yields CDR1 SGHTS and CDR2 YDEGEE. Written as DNA, the CDR3 is TGTGCCAGCAGCTTGAGGTTCCACTTC. Its translation: CASSLRFHF.

The chain has TRBV5-1 and TRBJ2-1; D uncertain. From germline, CDR1 is SGHRS and CDR2 YFSETQ. V lost 4 bases, J lost 5 bases, and 13 bases lay in between. The CDR3 is made up of 14 amino acids. CDR3 in amino acids: CASSPPGQNNEQFF. DNA for the CDR3: TGCGCCAGCAGCCCTCCAGGTCAGAACAATGAGCAGTTCTTC.

This clone came up once. The chain employs TRBV19 and TRBJ1-1; tentative D call: TRBD1 (6 bases). V was trimmed by 8 bases and J by 2 bases, leaving 33 bases between them. The CDR3 has 20 amino acids. Germline CDR1 and CDR2: LNHDA and SQIVND (reference sequence). For the CDR3, the DNA is TGTGCCAGTGCCGAGCGGCCACTATCCTACAGGGAGAGGGTTAACACTGAAGCTTTCTTT. Amino acids: CASAERPLSYRERVNTEAFF.

This chain links TRBV2 with TRBJ1-1, with TRBD1 identical over 12 bases. V lost 7 bases and J lost 4; bases outside the gene matches: 7. Per germline, CDR1 SNHLY and CDR2 FYNNEI. The CDR3 runs to 15 residues. CDR3 nucleotides: TGTGCCAGCACCGGGACAGGGGGCGCGAGCACTGAAGCTTTCTTT. It specifies CASTGTGGASTEAFF.

The CDR3 coding sequence is TGTGCCAGCAGTTCAGACCACGAGCAGTACTTC. Protein sequence: CASSSDHEQYF. This chain links TRBV5-5 with TRBJ2-7, with D hard to call. The CDR3 has 11 amino acids. CDR1 and CDR2 (germline): SGHKS, YYEKEE (reference sequence). V lost 5 bases to trimming and J lost 5 bases, with 8 bases between them.